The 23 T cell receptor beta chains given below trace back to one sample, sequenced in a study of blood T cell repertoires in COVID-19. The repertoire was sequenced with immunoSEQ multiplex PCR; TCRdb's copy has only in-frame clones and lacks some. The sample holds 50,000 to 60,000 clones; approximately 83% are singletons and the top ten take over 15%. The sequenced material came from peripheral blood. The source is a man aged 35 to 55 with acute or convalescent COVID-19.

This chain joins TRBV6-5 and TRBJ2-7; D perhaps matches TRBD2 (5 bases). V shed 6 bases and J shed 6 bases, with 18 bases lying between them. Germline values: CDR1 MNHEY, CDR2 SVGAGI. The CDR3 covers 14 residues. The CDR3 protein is CASSHDPTRGEQYF. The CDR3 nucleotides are TGTGCCAGCAGCCACGACCCCACTAGAGGCGAGCAGTACTTC.

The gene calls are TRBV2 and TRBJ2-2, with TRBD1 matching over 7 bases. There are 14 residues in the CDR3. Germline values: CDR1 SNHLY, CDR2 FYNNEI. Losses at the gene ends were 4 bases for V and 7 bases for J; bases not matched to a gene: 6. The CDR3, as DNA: TGTGCCAGCAGTGTAACAGGGGCAGGCGGGGAGCTGTTTTTT. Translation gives CASSVTGAGGELFF. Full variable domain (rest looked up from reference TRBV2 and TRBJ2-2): EPEVTQTPSHQVTQMGQEVILRCVPISNHLYFYWYRQILGQKVEFLVSFYNNEISEKSEIFDDQFSVERPDGSNFTLKIRSTKLEDSAMYFCASSVTGAGGELFFGEGSRLTVL.

The CDR3 protein is CAWTVQQSGELFF. The CDR3 DNA is TGTGCCTGGACCGTACAACAGTCCGGGGAGCTGTTTTTT. The chain is built from TRBV30 and TRBJ2-2; the D is unclear. Germline assignment: CDR1 GTSNPN and CDR2 SVGIG (reference sequence). The CDR3 runs to 13 residues. V was clipped by 4 bases and J by 6 bases, with 12 bases between them.

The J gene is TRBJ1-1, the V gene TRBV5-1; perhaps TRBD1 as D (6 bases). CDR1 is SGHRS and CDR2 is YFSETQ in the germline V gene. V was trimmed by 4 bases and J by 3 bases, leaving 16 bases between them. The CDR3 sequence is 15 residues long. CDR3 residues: CASSVNRVGDTEAFF. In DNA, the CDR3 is TGCGCCAGCAGCGTAAACAGGGTGGGGGACACTGAAGCTTTCTTT.

In DNA form, the CDR3 reads TGCAGTGCCCCGACTAAAGATACGCAGTATTTT. Amino acid sequence: CSAPTKDTQYF. The chain employs TRBV20-1 and TRBJ2-3; TRBD2 is a possible D gene (5 bases). Germline loops: CDR1 DFQATT, CDR2 SNEGSKA (reference sequence). V lost 6 bases and J lost 5, with 9 bases in between. This CDR3 spans 11 amino acids.

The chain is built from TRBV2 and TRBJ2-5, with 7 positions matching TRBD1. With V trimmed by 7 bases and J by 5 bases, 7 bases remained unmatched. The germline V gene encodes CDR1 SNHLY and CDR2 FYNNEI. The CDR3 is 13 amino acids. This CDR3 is CASKTTGPETQYF. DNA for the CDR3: TGTGCCAGCAAGACGACAGGGCCGGAGACCCAGTACTTC.

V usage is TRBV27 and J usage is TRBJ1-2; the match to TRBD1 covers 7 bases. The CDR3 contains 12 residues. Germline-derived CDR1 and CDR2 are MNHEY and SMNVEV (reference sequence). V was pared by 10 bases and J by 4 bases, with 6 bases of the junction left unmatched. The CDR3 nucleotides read TGTGCCACCAGACAGGGTAGCTATGGCTACACCTTC. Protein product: CATRQGSYGYTF.

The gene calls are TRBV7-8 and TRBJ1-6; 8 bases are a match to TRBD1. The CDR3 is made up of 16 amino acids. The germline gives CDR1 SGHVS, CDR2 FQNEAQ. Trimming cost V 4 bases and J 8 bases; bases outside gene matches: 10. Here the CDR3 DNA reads TGTGCCAGCAGCTGGGGACAGGAGGCGGGGCATTCACCCCTCCACTTT. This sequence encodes CASSWGQEAGHSPLHF.

The CDR3 region has the DNA TGTGCCAGCAGTTTTGGGACAGGCGCGAGCTCCTACGAGCAGTACTTC. Its translation: CASSFGTGASSYEQYF. The genes are TRBV6-5 and TRBJ2-7; 8 positions match TRBD1. The V segment lost 4 bases and the J segment 0 bases; nucleotides outside the gene matches: 8. The germline gives CDR1 MNHEY, CDR2 SVGAGI. CDR3 length: 16 residues.

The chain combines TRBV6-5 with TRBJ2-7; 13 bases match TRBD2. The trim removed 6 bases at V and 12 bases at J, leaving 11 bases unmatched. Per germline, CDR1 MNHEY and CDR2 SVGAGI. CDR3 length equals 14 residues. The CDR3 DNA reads TGTGCCAGCAGGGGCCCCGGGACTAGCGGGATGCTGTACTTC. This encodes CASRGPGTSGMLYF.

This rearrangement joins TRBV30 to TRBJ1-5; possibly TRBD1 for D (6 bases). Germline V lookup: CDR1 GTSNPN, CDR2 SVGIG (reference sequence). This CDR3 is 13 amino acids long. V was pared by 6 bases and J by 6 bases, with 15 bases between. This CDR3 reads CACSPRGSQPQHF. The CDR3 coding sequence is TGTGCCTGCTCACCTAGGGGGTCTCAGCCCCAGCATTTT.

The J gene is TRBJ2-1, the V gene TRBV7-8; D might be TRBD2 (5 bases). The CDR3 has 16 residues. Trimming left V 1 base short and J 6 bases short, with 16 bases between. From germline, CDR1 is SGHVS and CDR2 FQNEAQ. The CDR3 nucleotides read TGTGCCAGCAGCTTAGAGGTTTCGGACTCGCGCAATGAGCAGTTCTTC. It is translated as CASSLEVSDSRNEQFF.

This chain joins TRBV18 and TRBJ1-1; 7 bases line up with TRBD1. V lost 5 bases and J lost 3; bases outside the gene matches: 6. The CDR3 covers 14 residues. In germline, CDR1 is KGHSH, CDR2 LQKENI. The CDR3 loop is CASSSTGRDTEAFF. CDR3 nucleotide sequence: TGTGCCAGCTCATCGACAGGGCGGGACACTGAAGCTTTCTTT.

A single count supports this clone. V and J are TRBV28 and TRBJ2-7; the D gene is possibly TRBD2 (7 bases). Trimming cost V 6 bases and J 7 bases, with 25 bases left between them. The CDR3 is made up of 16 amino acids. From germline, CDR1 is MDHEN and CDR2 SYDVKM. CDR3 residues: CASSPPSAGAPLEQYF. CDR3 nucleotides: TGTGCCAGCAGCCCCCCTTCGGCGGGGGCCCCCCTGGAGCAGTACTTC.

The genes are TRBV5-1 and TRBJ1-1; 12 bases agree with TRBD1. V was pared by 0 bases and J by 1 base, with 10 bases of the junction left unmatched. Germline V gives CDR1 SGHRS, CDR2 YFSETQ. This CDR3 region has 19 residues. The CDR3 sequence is CASSLVAGTGGAGNTEAFF. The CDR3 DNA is TGCGCCAGCAGCTTGGTGGCCGGGACAGGGGGCGCCGGGAACACTGAAGCTTTCTTT.

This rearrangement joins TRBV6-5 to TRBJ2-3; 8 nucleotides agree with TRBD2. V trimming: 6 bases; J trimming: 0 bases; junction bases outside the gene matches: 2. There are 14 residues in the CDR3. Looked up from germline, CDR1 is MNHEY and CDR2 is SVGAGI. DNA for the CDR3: TGTGCCAGCAGGGGCGGGGGGAGCACAGATACGCAGTATTTT. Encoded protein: CASRGGGSTDTQYF.

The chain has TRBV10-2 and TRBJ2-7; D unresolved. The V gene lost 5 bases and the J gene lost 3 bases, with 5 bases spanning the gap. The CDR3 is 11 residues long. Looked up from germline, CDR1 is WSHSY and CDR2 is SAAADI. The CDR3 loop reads CASSLYYEQYF. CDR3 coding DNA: TGCGCCAGCAGTCTCTACTACGAGCAGTACTTC.

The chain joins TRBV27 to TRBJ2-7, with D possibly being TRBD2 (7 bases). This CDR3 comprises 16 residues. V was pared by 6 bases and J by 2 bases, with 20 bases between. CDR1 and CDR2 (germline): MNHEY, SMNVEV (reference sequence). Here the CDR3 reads CASSQGGGRTTYEQYF. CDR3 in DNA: TGTGCCAGCAGCCAAGGGGGGGGACGGACGACCTACGAGCAGTACTTC.

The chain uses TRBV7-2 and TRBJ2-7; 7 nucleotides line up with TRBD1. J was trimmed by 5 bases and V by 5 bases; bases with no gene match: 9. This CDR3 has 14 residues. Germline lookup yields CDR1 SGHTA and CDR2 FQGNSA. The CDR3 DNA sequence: TGTGCCAGCAGCCCTTTAGGGGGCCCGCACGAGCAGTACGTC. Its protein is CASSPLGGPHEQYV.

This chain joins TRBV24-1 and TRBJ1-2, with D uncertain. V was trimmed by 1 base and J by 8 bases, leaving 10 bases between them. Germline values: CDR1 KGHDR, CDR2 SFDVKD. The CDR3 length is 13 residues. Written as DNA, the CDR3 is TGTGCCACCAGTGATTTCATCGGTTCGGGCTACACCTTC. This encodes CATSDFIGSGYTF.

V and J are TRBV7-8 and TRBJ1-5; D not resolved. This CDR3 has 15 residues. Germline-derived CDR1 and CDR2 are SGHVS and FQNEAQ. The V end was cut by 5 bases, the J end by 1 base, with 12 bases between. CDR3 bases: TGTGCCAGCAGCATCCTAACTTGGAGCAATCAGCCCCAGCATTTT. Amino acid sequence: CASSILTWSNQPQHF.

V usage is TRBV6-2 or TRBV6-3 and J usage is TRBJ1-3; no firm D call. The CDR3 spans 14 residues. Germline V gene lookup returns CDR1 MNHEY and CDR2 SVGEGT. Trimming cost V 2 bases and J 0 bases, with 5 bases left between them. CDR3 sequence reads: CASSYGGSGNTIYF. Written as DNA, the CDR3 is TGTGCCAGCAGTTACGGAGGCTCTGGAAACACCATATATTTT.

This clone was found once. The CDR3 nucleotides read TGCAGCGTTGAAGGAGTAAGGGAGGGAACAGATACGCAGTATTTT. Translated, it gives CSVEGVREGTDTQYF. The chain uses TRBV29-1 and TRBJ2-3, with 7 nucleotides matching TRBD2. The CDR3 length is 15 residues. Germline V CDR1 and CDR2: SQVTM, ANQGSEA. J lost 3 bases, V lost 1 base, and 7 bases had no gene match.